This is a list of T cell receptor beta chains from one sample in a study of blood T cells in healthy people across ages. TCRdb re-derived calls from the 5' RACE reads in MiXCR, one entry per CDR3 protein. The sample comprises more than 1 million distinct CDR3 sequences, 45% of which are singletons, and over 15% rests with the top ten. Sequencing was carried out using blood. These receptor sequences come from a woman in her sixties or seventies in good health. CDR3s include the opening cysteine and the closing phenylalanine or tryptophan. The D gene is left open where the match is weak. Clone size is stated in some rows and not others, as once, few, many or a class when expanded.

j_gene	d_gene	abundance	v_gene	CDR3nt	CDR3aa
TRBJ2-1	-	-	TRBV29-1	TGCAGCGTTCAAGCGGGCCAGTCGAGTCATGAGCAGTTCTTC	CSVQAGQSSHEQFF
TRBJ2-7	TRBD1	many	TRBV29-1	TGCAGCGTTGTAGGGGGCCTTTACGAGCAGTACTTC	CSVVGGLYEQYF
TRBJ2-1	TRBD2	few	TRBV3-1	TGTGCCAGCAGCAGGGTAGCGGGAGAATCCTACAATGAGCAGTTCTTC	CASSRVAGESYNEQFF
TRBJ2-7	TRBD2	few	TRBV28	TGTGCCGCTCATAGCGGGAGGGCTCTCTACGAGCAGTACTTC	CAAHSGRALYEQYF
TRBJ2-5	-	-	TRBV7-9	TGTGCCAGCAGCCGAGGCGTCACCGGGGGCGAGACCCAGTACTTC	CASSRGVTGGETQYF
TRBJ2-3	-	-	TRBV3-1	TGTGCCAGCAGCCCATCGGCGGGGATAACCACAGATACGCAGTATTTT	CASSPSAGITTDTQYF
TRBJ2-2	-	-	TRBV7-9	TGTGCCAGCAGCTTCTTGACCGGGGAGCTGTTTTTT	CASSFLTGELFF
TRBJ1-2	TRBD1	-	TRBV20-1	TGCAGTGCCAACAACAGGGGGTATGGCTACACCTTC	CSANNRGYGYTF
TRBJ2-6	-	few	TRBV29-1	TGCAGCGGGAGATTAAGTGGGGCCAACGTCCTGACTTTC	CSGRLSGANVLTF
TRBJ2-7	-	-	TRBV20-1	TGCAGTGCTATCGACCGAAGCCGACTTTACGAGCAGTACTTC	CSAIDRSRLYEQYF
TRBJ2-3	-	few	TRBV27	TGTGCCAGCAGCGACAGGCCGATCACAGATACGCAGTATTTT	CASSDRPITDTQYF
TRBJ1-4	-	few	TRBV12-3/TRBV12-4	TGTGCCAGCAGCTCAATTCCCGGGGTCTTTATTGAAAAACTGTTTTTT	CASSSIPGVFIEKLFF
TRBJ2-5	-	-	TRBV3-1	TGTGCCAGCAGCCAAGATTTTGGACGCAACGGGGAGACCCAGTACTTC	CASSQDFGRNGETQYF
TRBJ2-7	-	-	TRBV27	TGTGCCAGCAGTACGTACCACTCCTACGAGCAGTACTTC	CASSTYHSYEQYF
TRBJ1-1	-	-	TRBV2	TGTGCCAGCAGTGAAGAGTGGCGAGGCACTGAAGCTTTCTTT	CASSEEWRGTEAFF
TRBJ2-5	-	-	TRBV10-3	TGTGCCATCAGTGACCCCCTTAGGGGTTGGCAAGAGACCCAGTACTTC	CAISDPLRGWQETQYF
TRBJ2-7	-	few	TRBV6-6	TGTGCCAGCAGTTACGGACAATACGAGCAGTACTTC	CASSYGQYEQYF
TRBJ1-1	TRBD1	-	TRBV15	TGTGCCACCAGCAGAGCCGGGACAGGGAACACTGAAGCTTTCTTT	CATSRAGTGNTEAFF
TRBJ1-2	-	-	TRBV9	TGTGCCGGCCACCGGCTCGGGCCAGGTGACTATGGCTACACCTTC	CAGHRLGPGDYGYTF
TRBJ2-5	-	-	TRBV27	TGTGCCAGCAGTTTACTTAAGCAGGGTGTGGGCGAGCGGTACTTC	CASSLLKQGVGERYF
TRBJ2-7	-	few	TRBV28	TGTGCCAGCAGTCAAGACAGGAGTACCTACGAGCAGTACTTC	CASSQDRSTYEQYF
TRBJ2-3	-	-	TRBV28	TGTGCCAGCTCCCAAGGGGGGGCTAGAGATACGCAGTATTTT	CASSQGGARDTQYF